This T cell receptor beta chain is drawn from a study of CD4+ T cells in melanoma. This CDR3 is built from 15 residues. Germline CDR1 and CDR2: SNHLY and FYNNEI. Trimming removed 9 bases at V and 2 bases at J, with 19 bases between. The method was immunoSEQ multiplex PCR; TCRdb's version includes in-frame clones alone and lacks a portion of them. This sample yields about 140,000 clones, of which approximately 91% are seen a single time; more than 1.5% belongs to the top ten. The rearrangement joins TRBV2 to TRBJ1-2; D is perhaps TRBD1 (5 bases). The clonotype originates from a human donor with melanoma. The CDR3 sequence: CASKPGGAYNYGYTF. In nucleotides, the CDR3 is TGTGCCAGTAAGCCCGGCGGGGCGTACAACTATGGCTACACCTTC. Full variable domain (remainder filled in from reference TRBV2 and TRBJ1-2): EPEVTQTPSHQVTQMGQEVILRCVPISNHLYFYWYRQILGQKVEFLVSFYNNEISEKSEIFDDQFSVERPDGSNFTLKIRSTKLEDSAMYFCASKPGGAYNYGYTFGSGTRLTVV.